One sample yielded the 7 T cell receptor beta chains listed below, sequenced in a study of blood T cell repertoires in COVID-19. Generated by immunoSEQ multiplex PCR, the TCRdb table keeps only in-frame clones and is missing some. The data show 70,000 or so clones, roughly 84% seen once. The specimen sequenced was peripheral blood. The source of these receptors is a woman between 18 and 29 years old with acute or convalescent COVID-19.

This chain links TRBV13 with TRBJ1-2; the match to TRBD1 covers 10 bases. CDR3 length: 16 residues. CDR1 and CDR2 from the germline V gene are PRHDT and FYEKMQ (reference sequence). V gave up 5 bases and J gave up 7 bases; unmatched junction bases: 13. As DNA, the CDR3 is TGTGCCAGCAGCGCCGCCGCCAGGGACAGGGGAACTGGCTACACCTTC. This sequence encodes CASSAAARDRGTGYTF.

The chain recombines TRBV6-5 with TRBJ2-2; D remains ambiguous. This CDR3 contains 13 residues. The V end lost 11 bases, the J end lost 0 bases, and 10 bases lay between the germline ends. Germline assignment: CDR1 MNHEY and CDR2 SVGAGI. The CDR3 is CASDGANTGELFF. The CDR3 nucleotides read TGTGCCTCAGACGGAGCGAACACCGGGGAGCTGTTTTTT.

The chain employs TRBV3-1 (or the pseudogene TRBV3-2) and TRBJ1-4; no clear D gene. The CDR3 totals 16 residues. V lost 0 bases and J 2 bases, leaving 10 bases between the germline ends. Per the germline V gene, CDR1 is LGHDT and CDR2 is YNNKEL (reference sequence). The CDR3 protein is CASSQERGGTNEKLFF. In DNA, the CDR3 is TGTGCCAGCAGCCAAGAACGGGGAGGGACTAATGAAAAACTGTTTTTT.

This chain links TRBV5-1 with TRBJ2-1, with 7 bases that match TRBD1. The CDR3 sequence is 15 residues long. V dropped 4 bases and J dropped 4; count of bases not matched to a gene: 8. Germline loops: CDR1 SGHRS, CDR2 YFSETQ. CDR3 sequence: CASSATGTAYNEQFF. In nucleotides, the CDR3 is TGCGCCAGCAGCGCGACCGGGACAGCTTACAATGAGCAGTTCTTC.

V usage is TRBV7-9 and J usage is TRBJ2-2, with TRBD1 matching over 7 bases. Germline loops: CDR1 SEHNR, CDR2 FQNEAQ (reference sequence). CDR3 size: 13 residues. The V segment lost 11 bases and the J segment 0 bases; nucleotides outside the gene matches: 3. CDR3 bases: TGTGCCGGACAGGACTCGAACACCGGGGAGCTGTTTTTT. This sequence encodes CAGQDSNTGELFF.

The CDR3 is CASSLLEGATEAFF. CDR3 nucleotide sequence: TGTGCCAGCAGTTTGCTTGAGGGGGCCACTGAAGCTTTCTTT. This chain links TRBV28 with TRBJ1-1; 7 nucleotides align to TRBD1. Germline V gene lookup returns CDR1 MDHEN and CDR2 SYDVKM. The junction had 5 bases not matched to a gene; V was cut back by 3 bases and J by 4 bases. This CDR3 is 14 amino acids long.

V is TRBV30 and J is TRBJ2-7; 8 nucleotides line up with TRBD1. V shed 2 bases and J 2 bases; nucleotides not matched to a gene: 11. There are 16 residues in the CDR3. Germline V gene sequence: CDR1 GTSNPN, CDR2 SVGIG (reference sequence). The CDR3 nucleotides read TGTGCCTGGAGTAGAGCACGGACAGGGACCCCCTACGAGCAGTACTTC. Protein sequence: CAWSRARTGTPYEQYF.